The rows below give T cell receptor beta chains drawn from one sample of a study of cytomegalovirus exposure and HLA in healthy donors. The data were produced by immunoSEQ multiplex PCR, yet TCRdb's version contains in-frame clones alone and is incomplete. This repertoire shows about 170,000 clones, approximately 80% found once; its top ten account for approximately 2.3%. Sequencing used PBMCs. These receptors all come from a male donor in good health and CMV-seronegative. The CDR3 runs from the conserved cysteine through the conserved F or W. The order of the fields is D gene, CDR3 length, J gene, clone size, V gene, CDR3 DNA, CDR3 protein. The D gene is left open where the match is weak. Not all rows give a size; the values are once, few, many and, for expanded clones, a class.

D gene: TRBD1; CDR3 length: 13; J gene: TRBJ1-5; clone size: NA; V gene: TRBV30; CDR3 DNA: TGCGCCTACGAGACAGGGGTAGATCAGCCCCAGCATTTT; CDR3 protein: CAYETGVDQPQHF
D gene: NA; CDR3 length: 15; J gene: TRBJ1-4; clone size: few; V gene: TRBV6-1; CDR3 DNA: TGTGCCAGCAGTGAAGACGGGAGGGGTAATGAAAAACTGTTTTTT; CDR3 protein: CASSEDGRGNEKLFF
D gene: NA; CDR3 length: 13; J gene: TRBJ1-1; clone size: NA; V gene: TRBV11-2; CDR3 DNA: TGTGCCAGCAGCTCCGGACAGTTCACTGAAGCTTTCTTT; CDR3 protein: CASSSGQFTEAFF
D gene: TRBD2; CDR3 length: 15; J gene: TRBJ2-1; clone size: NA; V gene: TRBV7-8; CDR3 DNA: TGTGCCAGCAGCTTTAGCGGGCCGGGCTACAATGAGCAGTTCTTC; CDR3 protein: CASSFSGPGYNEQFF
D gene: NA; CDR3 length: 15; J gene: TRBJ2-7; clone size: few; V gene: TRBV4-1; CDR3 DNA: TGCGCCAGCAGCCAATATCCGGGGGAAAACTACGAGCAGTACTTC; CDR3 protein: CASSQYPGENYEQYF
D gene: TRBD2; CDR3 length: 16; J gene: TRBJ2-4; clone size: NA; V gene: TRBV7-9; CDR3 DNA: TGTGCCAGCAGCCGCGTTGAAGCGGGGCCCCAGGGCATTCAGTACTTC; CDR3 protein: CASSRVEAGPQGIQYF
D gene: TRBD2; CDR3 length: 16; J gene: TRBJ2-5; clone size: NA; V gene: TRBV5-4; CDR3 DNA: TGTGCCAGCAGCCCTCCCAGACTAGCGGCCCAAGAGACCCAGTACTTC; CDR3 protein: CASSPPRLAAQETQYF
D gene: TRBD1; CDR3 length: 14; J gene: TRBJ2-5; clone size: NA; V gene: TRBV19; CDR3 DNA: TGTGCCAGTAGTGCGGACAGGGCTTCGGAGACCCAGTACTTC; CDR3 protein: CASSADRASETQYF
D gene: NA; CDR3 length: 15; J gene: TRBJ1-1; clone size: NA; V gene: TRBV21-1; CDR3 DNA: TGTGCCAGCAGCAAAGGAGCGAGCCGGAACACTGAAGCTTTCTTT; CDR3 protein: CASSKGASRNTEAFF
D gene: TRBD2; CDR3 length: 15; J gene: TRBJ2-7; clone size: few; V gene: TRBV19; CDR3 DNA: TGTGCCAGTAGTAGTAGCGGGACCCGGGGGGACGAGCAGTACTTC; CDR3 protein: CASSSSGTRGDEQYF
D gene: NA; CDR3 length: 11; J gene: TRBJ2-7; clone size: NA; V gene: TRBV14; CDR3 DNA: TGTGCCAGCAGCCAGGGGGGCGAGCAGTACTTC; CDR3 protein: CASSQGGEQYF
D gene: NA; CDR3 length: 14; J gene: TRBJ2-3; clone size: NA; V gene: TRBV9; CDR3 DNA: TGTGCCAGCAGCCTCCTGGCTAGCACAGATACGCAGTATTTT; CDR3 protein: CASSLLASTDTQYF
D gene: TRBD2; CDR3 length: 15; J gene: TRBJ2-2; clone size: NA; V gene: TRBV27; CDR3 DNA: TGTGCCAGCATCCCGAGCGGGGGGGCCGGCGGGGAGCTGTTTTTT; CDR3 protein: CASIPSGGAGGELFF
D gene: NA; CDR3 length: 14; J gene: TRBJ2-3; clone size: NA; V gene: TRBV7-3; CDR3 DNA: TGTGCCAGCAGTAGCGGACTCGGATCAGATACGCAGTATTTT; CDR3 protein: CASSSGLGSDTQYF
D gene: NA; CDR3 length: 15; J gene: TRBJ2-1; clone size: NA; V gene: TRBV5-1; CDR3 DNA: TGCGCCAGCAGCTTGGAGGCTAGCTCCTACAATGAGCAGTTCTTC; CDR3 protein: CASSLEASSYNEQFF
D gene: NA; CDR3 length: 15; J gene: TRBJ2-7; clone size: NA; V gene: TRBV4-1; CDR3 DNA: TGCGCCAGCAGCCCGGGGTTAGCGAGGACCTACGAGCAGTACTTC; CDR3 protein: CASSPGLARTYEQYF
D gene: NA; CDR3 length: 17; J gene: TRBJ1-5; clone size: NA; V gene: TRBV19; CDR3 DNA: TGTGCCAGTAGTATAGATTTGGAATTCGGGTATCGCCAGCCCCAGCATTTT; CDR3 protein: CASSIDLEFGYRQPQHF
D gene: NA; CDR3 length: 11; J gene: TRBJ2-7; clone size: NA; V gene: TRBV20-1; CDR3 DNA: TGCAGTGCTAGGACAGCCTACGAGCAGTACTTC; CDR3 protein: CSARTAYEQYF
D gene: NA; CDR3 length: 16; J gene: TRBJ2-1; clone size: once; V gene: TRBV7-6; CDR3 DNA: TGTGCCAGCAGCTTATCGCAGGGAAGCTCCTACAATGAGCAGTTCTTC; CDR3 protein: CASSLSQGSSYNEQFF
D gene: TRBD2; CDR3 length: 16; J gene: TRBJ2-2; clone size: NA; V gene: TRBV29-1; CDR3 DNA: TGCAGCGTTGAACTAGCGGGAGGGCCGTGGGCCGGGGAGCTGTTTTTT; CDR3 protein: CSVELAGGPWAGELFF
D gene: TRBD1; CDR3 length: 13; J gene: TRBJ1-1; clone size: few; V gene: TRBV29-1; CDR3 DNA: TGCAGCGTTGATGGAGGGGGCTTGACTGAAGCTTTCTTT; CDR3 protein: CSVDGGGLTEAFF
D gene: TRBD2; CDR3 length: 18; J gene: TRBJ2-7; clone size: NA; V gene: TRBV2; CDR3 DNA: TGTGCCAGCAGTGTGGGTCTAGCGGGAGCGGTTACCTCCTACGAGCAGTACTTC; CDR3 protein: CASSVGLAGAVTSYEQYF
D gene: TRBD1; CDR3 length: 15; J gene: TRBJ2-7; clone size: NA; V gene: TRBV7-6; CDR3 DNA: TGTGCCAGCAGCTTAGCGTCCCAGGGGGCGAGCGAGCAGTACTTC; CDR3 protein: CASSLASQGASEQYF
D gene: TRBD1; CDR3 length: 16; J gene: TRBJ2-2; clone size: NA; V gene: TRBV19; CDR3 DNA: TGTGCCAGTAGTGCACCAGGGGGCGGGAACACCGGGGAGCTGTTTTTT; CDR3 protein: CASSAPGGGNTGELFF
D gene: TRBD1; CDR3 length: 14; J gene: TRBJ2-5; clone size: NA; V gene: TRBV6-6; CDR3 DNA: TGTGCCAGCAGTTACCTGGACAGGGGAGAGACCCAGTACTTC; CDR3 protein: CASSYLDRGETQYF
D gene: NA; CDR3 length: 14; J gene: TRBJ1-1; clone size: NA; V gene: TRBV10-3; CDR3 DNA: TGTGCCATCAGTGAGTCGAGGCAGAACACTGAAGCTTTCTTT; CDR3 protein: CAISESRQNTEAFF
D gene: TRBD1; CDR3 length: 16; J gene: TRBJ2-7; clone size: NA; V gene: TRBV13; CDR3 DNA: TGTGCCAGCAGCCCACAAAGGGGGACAGGGGCCTACGAGCAGTACTTC; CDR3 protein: CASSPQRGTGAYEQYF
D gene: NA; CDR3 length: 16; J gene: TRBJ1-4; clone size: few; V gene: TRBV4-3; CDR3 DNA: TGCGCCAGCAGCCAAGATCATGTTGCAACTAATGAAAAACTGTTTTTT; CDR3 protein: CASSQDHVATNEKLFF
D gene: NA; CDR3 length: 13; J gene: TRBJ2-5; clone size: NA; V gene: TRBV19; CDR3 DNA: TGTGCCAGTACGGGGGGCCCGGGGGAGACCCAGTACTTC; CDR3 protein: CASTGGPGETQYF
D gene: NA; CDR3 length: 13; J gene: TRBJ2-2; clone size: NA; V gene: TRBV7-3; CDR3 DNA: TGTGCCAGCAGCCAGGGCGGGGTAGGGGAGCTGTTTTTT; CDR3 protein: CASSQGGVGELFF
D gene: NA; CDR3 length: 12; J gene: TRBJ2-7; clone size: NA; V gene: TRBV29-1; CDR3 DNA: TGCAGCGTTGAGGCAGGGAGGTACGAGCAGTACTTC; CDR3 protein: CSVEAGRYEQYF
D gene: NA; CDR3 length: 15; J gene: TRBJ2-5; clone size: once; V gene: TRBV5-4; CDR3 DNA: TGTGCCAGCAGCTTGGGGCAGGGTAGGTTGGAGACCCAGTACTTC; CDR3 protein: CASSLGQGRLETQYF
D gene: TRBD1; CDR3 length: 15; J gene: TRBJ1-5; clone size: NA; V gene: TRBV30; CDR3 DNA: TGTGCCTGGAGGGCAGACAGGGACCCCGATCAGCCCCAGCATTTT; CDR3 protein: CAWRADRDPDQPQHF
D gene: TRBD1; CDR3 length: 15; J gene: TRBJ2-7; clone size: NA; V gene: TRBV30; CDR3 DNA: TGTGCCTGGAGCGTTACAGGGGGCTTGTCCTACGAGCAGTACTTC; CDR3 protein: CAWSVTGGLSYEQYF
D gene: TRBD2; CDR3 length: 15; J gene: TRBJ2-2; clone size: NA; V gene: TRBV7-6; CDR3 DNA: TGTGCCAGCAGCCGCGGGGGGGCCGGAACCGGGGAGCTGTTTTTT; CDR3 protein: CASSRGGAGTGELFF
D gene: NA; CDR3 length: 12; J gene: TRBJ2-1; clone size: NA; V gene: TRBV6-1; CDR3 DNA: TGTGCCAGCAGTGTACAGGGAAATGAGCAGTTCTTC; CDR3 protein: CASSVQGNEQFF
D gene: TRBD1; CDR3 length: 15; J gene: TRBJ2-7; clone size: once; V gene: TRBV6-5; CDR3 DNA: TGTGCCAGCAGTTACGGCCCGACAGGGAGAGGGGGGCAGTACTTC; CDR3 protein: CASSYGPTGRGGQYF
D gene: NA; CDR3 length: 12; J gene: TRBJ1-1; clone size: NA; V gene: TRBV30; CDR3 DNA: TGTGCCTGGAACTTCCCGACAGAGAAAGCTTTCTTT; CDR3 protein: CAWNFPTEKAFF
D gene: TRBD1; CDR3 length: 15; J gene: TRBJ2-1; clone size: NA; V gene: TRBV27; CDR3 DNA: TGTGCCAGCAGTCCCGGGACAGGGGGTAGGAGTGAGCAGTTCTTC; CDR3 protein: CASSPGTGGRSEQFF
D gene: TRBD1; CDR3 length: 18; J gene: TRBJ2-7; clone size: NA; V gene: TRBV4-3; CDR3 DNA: TGCGCCAGCAGCCAAGGCCCCTCGAGACAGGGAAGCCCCTACGAGCAGTACTTC; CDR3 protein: CASSQGPSRQGSPYEQYF